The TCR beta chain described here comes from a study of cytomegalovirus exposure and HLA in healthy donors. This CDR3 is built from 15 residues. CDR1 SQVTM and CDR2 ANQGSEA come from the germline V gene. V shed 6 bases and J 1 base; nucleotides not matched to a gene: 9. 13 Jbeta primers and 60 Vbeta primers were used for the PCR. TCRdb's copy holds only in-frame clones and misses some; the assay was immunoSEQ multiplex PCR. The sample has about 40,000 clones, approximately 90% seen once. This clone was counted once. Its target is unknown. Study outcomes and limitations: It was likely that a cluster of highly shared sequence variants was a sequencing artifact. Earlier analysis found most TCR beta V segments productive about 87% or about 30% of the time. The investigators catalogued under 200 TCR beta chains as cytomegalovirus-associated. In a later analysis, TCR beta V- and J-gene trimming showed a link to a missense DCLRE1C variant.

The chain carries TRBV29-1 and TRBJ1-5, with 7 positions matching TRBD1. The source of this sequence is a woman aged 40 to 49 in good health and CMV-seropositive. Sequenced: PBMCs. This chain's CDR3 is CSVATTGTSNQPQHF. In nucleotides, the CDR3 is TGCAGCGTGGCAACGACAGGGACGAGCAATCAGCCCCAGCATTTT.